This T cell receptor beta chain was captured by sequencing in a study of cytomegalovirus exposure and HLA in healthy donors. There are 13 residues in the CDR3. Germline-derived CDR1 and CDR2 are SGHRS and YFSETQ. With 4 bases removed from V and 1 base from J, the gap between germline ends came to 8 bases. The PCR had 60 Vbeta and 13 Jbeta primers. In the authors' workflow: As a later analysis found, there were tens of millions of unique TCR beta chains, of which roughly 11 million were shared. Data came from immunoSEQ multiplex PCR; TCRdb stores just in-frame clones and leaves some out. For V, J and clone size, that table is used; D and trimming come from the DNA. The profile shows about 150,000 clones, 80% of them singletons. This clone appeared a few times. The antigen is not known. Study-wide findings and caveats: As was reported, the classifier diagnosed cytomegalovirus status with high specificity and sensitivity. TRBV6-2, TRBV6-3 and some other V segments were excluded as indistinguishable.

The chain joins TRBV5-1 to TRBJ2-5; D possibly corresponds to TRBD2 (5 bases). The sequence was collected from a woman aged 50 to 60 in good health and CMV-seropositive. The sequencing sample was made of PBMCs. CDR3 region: CASSKRPQETQYF. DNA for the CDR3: TGCGCCAGCAGCAAGCGGCCCCAAGAGACCCAGTACTTC.